A single sample gave rise to the 30 T cell receptor beta chains below, sequenced in a study of T-cell reconstitution after alpha-beta-depleted transplantation in children. Using unique molecular identifiers, the investigators prepared the TCRbeta library. TCRdb reprocessed the PCR reads with MiXCR, giving one entry per CDR3 protein. Of hundreds of thousands of distinct CDR3 sequences listed, approximately 12% are singletons. The sequencing here drew on PBMCs, mostly from graft donor cells, taken 360 days after TCRalphabeta/CD19-depleted stem cell transplant. These TCRs come from a male patient under 18 who had a stem cell transplant for acute myeloid leukemia, so the T cells may come from the graft donor.

The CDR3 is CSARADRARVGTQYF. Here the CDR3 DNA reads TGCAGTGCTAGAGCAGATAGGGCTAGGGTGGGGACCCAGTACTTC. The chain joins TRBV20-1 to TRBJ2-5; D remains unclear. This CDR3 is 15 amino acids long. Trimming took 1 base from V and 7 from J, leaving 19 bases between them. Germline V gene data show CDR1 as DFQATT and CDR2 as SNEGSKA (reference sequence).

This chain connects TRBV4-3 to TRBJ2-6; 9 bases are shared with TRBD1. The CDR3 sequence is 20 residues long. Trimming cost V 0 bases and J 4 bases; bases outside gene matches: 13. Germline CDR1 reads LGHNA; CDR2 reads YSLEER. As DNA, the CDR3 is TGCGCCAGCAGCCAAGAAGGACAGGGGATGATCGTCGCAGGGGCCAACGTCCTGACTTTC. This translates into CASSQEGQGMIVAGANVLTF.

The chain links TRBV29-1 to TRBJ1-1; TRBD1 is a possible D gene (5 bases). Germline lookup yields CDR1 SQVTM and CDR2 ANQGSEA. The CDR3 has 13 amino acids. The germline V and J ends were trimmed by 7 bases and 5 bases, with 17 bases remaining between them. The CDR3 reads CSAGARAGTEAFF. The CDR3 DNA reads TGCAGCGCCGGGGCCCGAGCCGGAACTGAAGCTTTCTTT.

Worth noting for this clonotype: Since a much larger clone is just one base distant, this may be a read error. Because it lacks the conserved phenylalanine or tryptophan at the end, this CDR3 is likely a read error. This chain connects TRBV20-1 to TRBJ2-5, with D hard to call. This CDR3 is built from 12 residues. The germline V gene has CDR1 DFQATT and CDR2 SNEGSKA (reference sequence). The V and J ends lost 0 bases and 4 bases respectively, with 6 bases between them. The CDR3 protein is CSARDLGETQYY. CDR3 nucleotide sequence: TGCAGTGCTAGAGACCTAGGAGAGACCCAGTACTAC.

This clonotype was detected many times. CDR3: CAISDPGYQETQYF. CDR3 DNA sequence: TGTGCCATCAGTGATCCAGGGTACCAAGAGACCCAGTACTTC. The chain joins TRBV10-3 to TRBJ2-5, with a weak D call TRBD1 (5 bases). V lost 3 bases and J lost 0, with 8 bases in between. CDR3 length: 14 amino acids. Germline CDR1 is ENHRY and CDR2 is SYGVKD.

This clonotype has a count of ten or more. The chain is built from TRBV5-1 and TRBJ2-5; D is possibly TRBD2 (5 bases). This CDR3 has 14 amino acids. Trimming removed 0 bases from V and 4 bases from J, with 10 bases in between. Germline V gives CDR1 SGHRS, CDR2 YFSETQ. CDR3 sequence reads: CASSLDRGRETQYF. Here the CDR3 DNA reads TGCGCCAGCAGCTTGGACAGAGGGCGAGAGACCCAGTACTTC. The variable domain in full, with the rest retrieved from reference TRBV5-1 and TRBJ2-5, is KAGVTQTPRYLIKTRGQQVTLSCSPISGHRSVSWYQQTPGQGLQFLFEYFSETQRNKGNFPGRFSGRQFSNSRSEMNVSTLELGDSALYLCASSLDRGRETQYFGPGTRLLVL.

This clonotype was observed a handful of times. V is TRBV28 and J is TRBJ2-7; 7 positions match TRBD2. With 7 bases clipped from V and 5 bases from J, the junction kept 20 bases outside the gene matches. The CDR3 covers 17 residues. The V gene's germline CDR1 is MDHEN and CDR2 SYDVKM. CDR3 sequence (DNA): TGTGCCAGCAACATGACCCCCCCGGGAGGTAGGGTCGACGAGCAGTACTTC. Residues: CASNMTPPGGRVDEQYF.

The chain combines TRBV6-1 with TRBJ2-7; 9 bases map to TRBD2. CDR1 MNHNS and CDR2 SASEGT come from the germline V gene. This CDR3 is 14 amino acids long. V shed 8 bases and J 2 bases; nucleotides not matched to a gene: 7. As DNA, the CDR3 is TGTGCCAGCTCCGAAGGCGGGAGGGCCTACGAGCAGTACTTC. It translates to CASSEGGRAYEQYF.

The chain uses TRBV18 and TRBJ1-1; D is uncertain. Trimming cost V 0 bases and J 10 bases, with 9 bases left between them. The CDR3 loop spans 12 amino acids. In germline, CDR1 is KGHSH, CDR2 LQKENI. The CDR3 loop is CASSPPGLGAFF. The CDR3 DNA sequence: TGTGCCAGCTCACCACCAGGGTTGGGAGCTTTCTTT.

The CDR3 spells CASSVTSGRYEQYF. The DNA for the CDR3 is TGCGCCAGCAGCGTGACTAGCGGGAGGTACGAGCAGTACTTC. The V call is TRBV5-1, the J call TRBJ2-7, with 13 bases that match TRBD2. J lost 4 bases, V lost 4 bases, and 2 bases had no gene match. CDR3 length: 14 amino acids. Germline CDR1 is SGHRS and CDR2 is YFSETQ.

This clonotype has only a few counts. The gene calls are TRBV6-2 or TRBV6-3 and TRBJ1-5; maybe TRBD1 (5 bases). V was shortened by 6 bases and J by 7 bases, with 10 bases between the two germline ends. Germline lookup yields CDR1 MNHEY and CDR2 SVGEGT. This CDR3 is built from 12 residues. The CDR3 loop is CASSRGGQPQHF. In nucleotides, the CDR3 is TGTGCCAGCAGCCGGGGGGGACAGCCCCAGCATTTT.

The V and J genes are TRBV29-1 and TRBJ2-7; 9 positions match TRBD1. In germline, CDR1 is SQVTM, CDR2 ANQGSEA. The CDR3 extends over 12 amino acids. V shed 7 bases and J 6 bases; nucleotides not matched to a gene: 7. The DNA of the CDR3 is TGCAGCGGTCCGGGACAGGGTTTCGAGCAGTACTTC. It specifies CSGPGQGFEQYF.

This clonotype was observed at least ten times. V gene TRBV6-1 combines with J gene TRBJ2-2; 15 nucleotides align to TRBD2. Germline-derived CDR1 and CDR2 are MNHNS and SASEGT. With V trimmed by 5 bases and J by 4 bases, 8 bases remained unmatched. This CDR3 has 18 amino acids. As DNA, the CDR3 is TGTGCCAGCAGTCAAACCGGGACTAGCGGGGGGACCACCGGGGAGCTGTTTTTT. Residues: CASSQTGTSGGTTGELFF.

The CDR3 DNA is TGCAGTGCTAGAGTGCGGGAGACACAAGATACGCAGTATTTT. Protein: CSARVRETQDTQYF. The V gene is TRBV20-1, the J gene TRBJ2-3; the match to TRBD2 covers 7 bases. The CDR3 consists of 14 residues. J was trimmed by 5 bases and V by 1 base; bases with no gene match: 6. From germline, CDR1 is DFQATT and CDR2 SNEGSKA (reference sequence).

This clonotype was observed a handful of times. The genes are TRBV5-1 and TRBJ2-3; weak D call: TRBD1 (5 bases). CDR1 is SGHRS, CDR2 YFSETQ, per germline. V dropped 0 bases and J dropped 2 bases, with 10 bases sitting between them. The CDR3 consists of 15 residues. The DNA for the CDR3 is TGCGCCAGCAGCTTGGCGGTGGGGCACACAGATACGCAGTATTTT. This codes for CASSLAVGHTDTQYF.

In this sample, this clonotype turned up a few times. The chain has TRBV10-3 and TRBJ2-7; 9 bases map to TRBD1. Germline V CDR1 and CDR2: ENHRY, SYGVKD. This CDR3 is built from 17 residues. V trimming: 0 bases; J trimming: 1 base; junction bases outside the gene matches: 7. CDR3 residues: CAISESRGTGFSYEQYF. DNA for the CDR3: TGTGCCATCAGTGAGTCGAGAGGGACAGGGTTTTCCTACGAGCAGTACTTC.

V usage is TRBV20-1 and J usage is TRBJ2-7; 8 bases are shared with TRBD1. Germline V gives CDR1 DFQATT, CDR2 SNEGSKA (reference sequence). The CDR3 runs 14 residues. V trimming: 5 bases; J trimming: 3 bases; junction bases outside the gene matches: 9. The CDR3 loop is CSAYSGTGNYEQYF. Here the CDR3 DNA reads TGCAGTGCTTATTCCGGGACAGGCAACTACGAGCAGTACTTC.

This clonotype was found many times. The chain uses TRBV10-3 and TRBJ2-5, with 7 bases that match TRBD1. CDR1 and CDR2 from the germline V gene are ENHRY and SYGVKD. The CDR3 has 15 amino acids. The V gene end was trimmed by 4 bases and the J gene end by 1 base; junction bases not matched to a gene: 6. The CDR3 region is CAISGAGGVQETQYF. In DNA, the CDR3 is TGTGCCATCAGTGGGGCAGGGGGTGTCCAAGAGACCCAGTACTTC.

This clonotype came up a few times. The V and J genes are TRBV20-1 and TRBJ2-1; D could derive from TRBD1 or TRBD2 (7 bases each). The V gene's germline CDR1 is DFQATT and CDR2 SNEGSKA (reference sequence). The CDR3 sequence is 17 residues long. The ends were cut back, 3 bases at V and 5 bases at J, with 23 bases in the middle. CDR3 in DNA: TGCAGTGCTAGGAGGGGGCGGGCGGGAGCAGGGCACAATGAGCAGTTCTTC. It encodes CSARRGRAGAGHNEQFF.

The gene calls are TRBV30 and TRBJ1-1; 7 nucleotides line up with TRBD1. The CDR3 is 13 amino acids. Unmatched junction bases numbered 6, after V lost 1 base and J lost 7 bases. Germline V CDR1 and CDR2: GTSNPN, SVGIG (reference sequence). The CDR3 sequence: CAWSATGDGEAFF. Written as DNA, the CDR3 is TGTGCCTGGAGTGCCACAGGGGATGGTGAAGCTTTCTTT.

This clonotype was seen repeatedly, ten times or more. V gene TRBV29-1 combines with J gene TRBJ2-2, with D perhaps matching TRBD2 (5 bases). V dropped 4 bases and J dropped 4 bases, with 10 bases sitting between them. CDR1 and CDR2 (germline): SQVTM, ANQGSEA. The CDR3 totals 13 residues. The CDR3 bases are TGCAGCGTTGGATCGAGGGTCACCGGGGAGCTGTTTTTT. Translating it yields CSVGSRVTGELFF.

This clonotype was counted at least ten times. The chain combines TRBV6-5 with TRBJ2-1; weak D call: TRBD2 (5 bases). V was trimmed by 3 bases and J by 5 bases, leaving 14 bases between them. Germline CDR1 and CDR2: MNHEY and SVGAGI. The length of the CDR3 is 15 residues. The CDR3 is CASSYLGAGNNEQFF. In nucleotides, the CDR3 is TGTGCCAGCAGTTATCTGGGAGCAGGTAACAATGAGCAGTTCTTC.

This clonotype was found a few times. The chain has TRBV7-2 and TRBJ1-2, with D perhaps matching TRBD1 (5 bases). Germline V gives CDR1 SGHTA, CDR2 FQGNSA. The CDR3 extends over 12 amino acids. V lost 5 bases, J lost 4 bases, and 8 bases lay in between. CDR3 sequence (DNA): TGTGCCAGCAGCAACAGGATCTATGGCTACACCTTC. Translating it yields CASSNRIYGYTF.

In its sample, this clonotype was seen many times. The chain carries TRBV20-1 and TRBJ1-5; D remains ambiguous. The CDR3 consists of 13 residues. V dropped 2 bases and J dropped 6 bases, with 11 bases sitting between them. CDR1 and CDR2 (germline): DFQATT, SNEGSKA (reference sequence). CDR3 in DNA: TGCAGTGCTAGACGCCTCGGAGTTCAGCCCCAGCATTTT. Amino acids: CSARRLGVQPQHF.

In its sample, this clonotype was seen a few times. A read error may produce the germline difference seen at one junction end. The rearrangement links TRBV5-1 to TRBJ2-4; a possible D gene is TRBD2 (7 bases). CDR3 length equals 14 residues. The germline V gene encodes CDR1 SGHRS and CDR2 YFSETQ. In DNA, the CDR3 is TGCGCCAGCAGTTTGGGAGGGGACATCAGCATTCAGTACTTC. This gives the protein CASSLGGDISIQYF.

V is TRBV7-2 and J is TRBJ2-1; 9 nucleotides line up with TRBD2. CDR3 length: 15 amino acids. V was clipped by 5 bases and J by 6 bases; unmatched bases: 8. Germline V lookup: CDR1 SGHTA, CDR2 FQGNSA. CDR3 DNA sequence: TGTGCCAGCAGCAGAGATGTGCGGGGGGGCAATGAGCAGTTCTTC. It yields the protein CASSRDVRGGNEQFF.

At least ten counts were recorded for this clonotype. The chain recombines TRBV28 with TRBJ1-1; no clear D gene. The germline V gene encodes CDR1 MDHEN and CDR2 SYDVKM. V was shortened by 6 bases and J by 1 base, with 9 bases between the two germline ends. The CDR3 length is 13 residues. The CDR3 DNA follows: TGTGCCAGCAGCCCACGGAGGAACACTGAAGCTTTCTTT. It specifies CASSPRRNTEAFF.

V usage is TRBV11-1 and J usage is TRBJ2-5; D may be TRBD1 or TRBD2 (6 bases each). The V gene's germline CDR1 is SGHAT and CDR2 FQDESV (reference sequence). This CDR3 is 15 amino acids long. V was shortened by 3 bases and J by 5 bases, with 16 bases between the two germline ends. CDR3: CASSFLLGGTETQYF. The CDR3 DNA is TGTGCCAGCAGCTTTCTCTTAGGGGGGACGGAGACCCAGTACTTC. Filled out from reference TRBV11-1 and TRBJ2-5, the complete variable domain reads EAEVAQSPRYKITEKSQAVAFWCDPISGHATLYWYRQILGQGPELLVQFQDESVVDDSQLPKDRFSAERLKGVDSTLKIQPAELGDSAMYLCASSFLLGGTETQYFGPGTRLLVL.

This clonotype was observed many times. CDR3 nucleotides: TGCAGCGTTGAATTAGGACCGACTAGCTCCTACAATGAGCAGTTCTTC. Its translation is CSVELGPTSSYNEQFF. The chain combines TRBV29-1 with TRBJ2-1; D possibly corresponds to TRBD2 (6 bases). Per germline, CDR1 SQVTM and CDR2 ANQGSEA. Trimming stripped 2 bases from V and 0 bases from J, with 14 bases between. CDR3 length equals 16 residues.

This clonotype was recorded many times. The chain links TRBV7-9 to TRBJ2-5; TRBD1 matches 10 bases. The CDR3 spans 15 residues. V was clipped by 6 bases and J by 4 bases; unmatched bases: 8. CDR1 is SEHNR, CDR2 FQNEAQ, per germline (reference sequence). CDR3 DNA: TGTGCCAGCAGATCCGACAGGGGGCTCGGAGAGACCCAGTACTTC. As protein: CASRSDRGLGETQYF.